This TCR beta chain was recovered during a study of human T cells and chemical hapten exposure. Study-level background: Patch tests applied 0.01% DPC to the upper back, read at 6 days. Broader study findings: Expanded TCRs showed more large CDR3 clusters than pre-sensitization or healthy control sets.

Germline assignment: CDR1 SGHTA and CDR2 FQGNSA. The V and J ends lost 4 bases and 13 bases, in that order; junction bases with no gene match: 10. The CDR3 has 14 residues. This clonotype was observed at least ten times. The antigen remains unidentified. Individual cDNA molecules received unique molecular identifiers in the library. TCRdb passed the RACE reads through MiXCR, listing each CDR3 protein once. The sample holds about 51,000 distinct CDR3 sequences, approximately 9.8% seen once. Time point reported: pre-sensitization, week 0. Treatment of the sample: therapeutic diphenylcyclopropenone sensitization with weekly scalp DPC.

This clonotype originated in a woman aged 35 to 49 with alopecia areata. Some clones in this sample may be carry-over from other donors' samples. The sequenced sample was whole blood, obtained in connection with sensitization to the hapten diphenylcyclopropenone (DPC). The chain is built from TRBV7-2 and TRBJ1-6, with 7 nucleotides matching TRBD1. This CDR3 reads CASSSEREGAPLHF. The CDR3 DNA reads TGTGCCAGCAGCTCCGAACGGGAGGGGGCCCCCCTCCACTTT.